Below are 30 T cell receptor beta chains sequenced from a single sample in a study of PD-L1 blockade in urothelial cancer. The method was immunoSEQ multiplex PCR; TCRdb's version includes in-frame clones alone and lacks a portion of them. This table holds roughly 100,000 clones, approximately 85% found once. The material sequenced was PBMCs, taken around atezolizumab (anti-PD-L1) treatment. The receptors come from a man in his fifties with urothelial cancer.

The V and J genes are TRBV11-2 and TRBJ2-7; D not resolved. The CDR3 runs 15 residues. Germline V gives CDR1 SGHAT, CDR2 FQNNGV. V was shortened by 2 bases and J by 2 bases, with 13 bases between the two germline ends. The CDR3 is CASSLMREIAYEQYF. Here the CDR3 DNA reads TGTGCCAGCAGCTTAATGCGTGAGATTGCCTACGAGCAGTACTTC.

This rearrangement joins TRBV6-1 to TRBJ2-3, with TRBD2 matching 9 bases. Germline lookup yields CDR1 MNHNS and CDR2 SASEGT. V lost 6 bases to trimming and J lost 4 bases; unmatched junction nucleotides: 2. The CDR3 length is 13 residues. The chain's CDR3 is CASRGGRADTQYF. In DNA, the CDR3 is TGTGCCAGCAGGGGCGGGAGGGCAGATACGCAGTATTTT.

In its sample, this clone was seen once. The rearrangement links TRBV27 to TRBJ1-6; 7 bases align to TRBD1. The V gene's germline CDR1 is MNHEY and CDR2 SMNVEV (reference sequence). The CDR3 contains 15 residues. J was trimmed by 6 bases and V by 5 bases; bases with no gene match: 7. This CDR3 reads CASSPGTDGNSPLHF. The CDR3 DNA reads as TGTGCCAGCAGTCCGGGGACAGACGGTAATTCACCCCTCCACTTT.

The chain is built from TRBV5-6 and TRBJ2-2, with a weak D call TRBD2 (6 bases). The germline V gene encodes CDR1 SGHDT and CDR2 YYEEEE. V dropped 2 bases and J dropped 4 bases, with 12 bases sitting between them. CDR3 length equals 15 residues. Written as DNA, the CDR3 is TGTGCCAGCAGCTTTATGGGGGGATCCACCGGGGAGCTGTTTTTT. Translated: CASSFMGGSTGELFF.

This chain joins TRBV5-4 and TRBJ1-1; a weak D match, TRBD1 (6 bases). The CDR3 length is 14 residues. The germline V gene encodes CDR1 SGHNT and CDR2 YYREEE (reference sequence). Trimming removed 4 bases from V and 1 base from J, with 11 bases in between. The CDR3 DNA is TGTGCCAGCAGCCATGGACAGCAGAACACTGAAGCTTTCTTT. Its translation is CASSHGQQNTEAFF.

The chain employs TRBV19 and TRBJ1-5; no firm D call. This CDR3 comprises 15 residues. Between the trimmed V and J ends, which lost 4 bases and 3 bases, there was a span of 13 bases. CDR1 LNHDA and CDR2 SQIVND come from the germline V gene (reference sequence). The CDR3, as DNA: TGTGCCAGTAGTAGAGTGGGTGACTTCAATCAGCCCCAGCATTTT. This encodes CASSRVGDFNQPQHF.

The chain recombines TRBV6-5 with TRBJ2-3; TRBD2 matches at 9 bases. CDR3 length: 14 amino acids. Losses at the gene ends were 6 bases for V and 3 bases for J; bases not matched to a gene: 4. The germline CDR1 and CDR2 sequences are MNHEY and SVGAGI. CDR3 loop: CASRASGTTDTQYF. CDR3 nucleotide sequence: TGTGCCAGCAGAGCTAGCGGGACTACAGATACGCAGTATTTT.

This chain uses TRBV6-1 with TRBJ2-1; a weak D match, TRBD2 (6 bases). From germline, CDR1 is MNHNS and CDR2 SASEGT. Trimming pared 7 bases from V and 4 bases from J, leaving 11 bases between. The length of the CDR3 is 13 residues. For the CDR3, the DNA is TGTGCCAGCATAGGGAGGACGTACAATGAGCAGTTCTTC. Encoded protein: CASIGRTYNEQFF.

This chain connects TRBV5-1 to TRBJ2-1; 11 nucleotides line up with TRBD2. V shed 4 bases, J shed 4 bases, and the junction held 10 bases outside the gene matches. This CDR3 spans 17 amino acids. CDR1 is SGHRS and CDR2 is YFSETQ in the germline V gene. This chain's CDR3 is CASSRTATSGGYNEQFF. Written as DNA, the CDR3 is TGCGCCAGCAGCCGGACTGCAACTAGCGGGGGATACAATGAGCAGTTCTTC.

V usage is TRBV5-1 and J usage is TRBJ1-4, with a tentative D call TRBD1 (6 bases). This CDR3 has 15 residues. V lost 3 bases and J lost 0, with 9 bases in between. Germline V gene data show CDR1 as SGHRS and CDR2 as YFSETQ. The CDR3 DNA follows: TGCGCCAGCAGCTGGACAGTTACAACTAATGAAAAACTGTTTTTT. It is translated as CASSWTVTTNEKLFF.

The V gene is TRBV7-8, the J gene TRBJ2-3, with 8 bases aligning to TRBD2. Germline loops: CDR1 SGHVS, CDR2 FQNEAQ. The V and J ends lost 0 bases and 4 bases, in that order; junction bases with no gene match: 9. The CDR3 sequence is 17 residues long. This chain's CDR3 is CASSLAHAGGFADTQYF. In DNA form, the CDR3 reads TGTGCCAGCAGCTTAGCGCATGCGGGAGGATTTGCAGATACGCAGTATTTT.

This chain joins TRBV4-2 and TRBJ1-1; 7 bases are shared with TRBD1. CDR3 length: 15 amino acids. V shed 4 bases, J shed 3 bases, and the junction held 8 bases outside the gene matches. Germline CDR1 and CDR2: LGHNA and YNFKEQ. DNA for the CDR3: TGTGCCAGCAGCCCAGAGACAGGGCGAGACACTGAAGCTTTCTTT. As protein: CASSPETGRDTEAFF.

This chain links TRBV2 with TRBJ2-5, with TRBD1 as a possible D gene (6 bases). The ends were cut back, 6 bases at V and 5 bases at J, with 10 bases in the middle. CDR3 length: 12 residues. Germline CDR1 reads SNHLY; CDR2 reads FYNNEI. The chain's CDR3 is CASSQGWETQYF. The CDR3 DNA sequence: TGTGCCAGCAGCCAGGGGTGGGAGACCCAGTACTTC.

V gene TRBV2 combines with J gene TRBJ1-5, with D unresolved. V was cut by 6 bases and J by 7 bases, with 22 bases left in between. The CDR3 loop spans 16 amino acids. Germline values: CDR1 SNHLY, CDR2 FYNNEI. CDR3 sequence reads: CASRPRITIGKQPQHF. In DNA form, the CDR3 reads TGTGCCAGCAGGCCCCGGATCACAATCGGGAAGCAGCCCCAGCATTTT.

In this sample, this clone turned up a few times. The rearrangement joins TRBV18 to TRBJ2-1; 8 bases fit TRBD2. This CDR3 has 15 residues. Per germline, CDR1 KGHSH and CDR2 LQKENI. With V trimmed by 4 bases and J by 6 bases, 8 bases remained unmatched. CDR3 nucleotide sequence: TGTGCCAGCTCACACAGCCTCGGGGGGGTCAATGAGCAGTTCTTC. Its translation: CASSHSLGGVNEQFF.

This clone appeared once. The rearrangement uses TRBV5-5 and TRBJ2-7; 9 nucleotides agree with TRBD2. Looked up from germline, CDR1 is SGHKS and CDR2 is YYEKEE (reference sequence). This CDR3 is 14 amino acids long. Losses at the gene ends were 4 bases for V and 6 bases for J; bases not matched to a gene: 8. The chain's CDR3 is CASSISGTSFEQYF. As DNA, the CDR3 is TGTGCCAGCAGCATATCCGGGACTAGCTTCGAGCAGTACTTC.

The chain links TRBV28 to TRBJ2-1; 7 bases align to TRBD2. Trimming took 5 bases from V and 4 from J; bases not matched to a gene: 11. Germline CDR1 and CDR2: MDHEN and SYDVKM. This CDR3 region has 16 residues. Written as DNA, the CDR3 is TGTGCCAGCAGTCCCGCCGCGGGAGCGAGATACAATGAGCAGTTCTTC. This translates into CASSPAAGARYNEQFF.

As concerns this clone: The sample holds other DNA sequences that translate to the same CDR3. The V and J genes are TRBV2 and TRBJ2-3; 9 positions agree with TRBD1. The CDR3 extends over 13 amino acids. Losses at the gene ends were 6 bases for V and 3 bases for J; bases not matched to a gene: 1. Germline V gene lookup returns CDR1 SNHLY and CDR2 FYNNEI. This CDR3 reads CASSGQGTDTQYF. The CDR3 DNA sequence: TGTGCCAGCAGCGGACAGGGGACAGATACGCAGTATTTT.

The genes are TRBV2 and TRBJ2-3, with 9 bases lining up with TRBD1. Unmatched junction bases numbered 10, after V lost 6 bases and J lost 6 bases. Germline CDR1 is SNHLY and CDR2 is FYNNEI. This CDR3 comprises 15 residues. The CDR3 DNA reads TGTGCCAGCAGGGAGAGGACAGGGGAGGGGGATACGCAGTATTTT. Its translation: CASRERTGEGDTQYF.

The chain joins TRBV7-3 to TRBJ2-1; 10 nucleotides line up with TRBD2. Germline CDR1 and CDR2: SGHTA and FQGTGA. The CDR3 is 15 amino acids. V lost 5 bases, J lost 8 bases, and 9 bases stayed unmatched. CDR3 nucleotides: TGTGCCAGCAGCCGAATAGCGGGAGGCCTGGATGAGCAGTTCTTC. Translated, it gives CASSRIAGGLDEQFF. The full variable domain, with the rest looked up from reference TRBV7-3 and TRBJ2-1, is GAGVSQTPSNKVTEKGKYVELRCDPISGHTALYWYRQSLGQGPEFLIYFQGTGAADDSGLPNDRFFAVRPEGSVSTLKIQRTERGDSAVYLCASSRIAGGLDEQFFGPGTRLTVL.

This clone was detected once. CDR3 in DNA: TGTGCCAGCAGGCACAGGGTAGGGGATACTAACTATGGCTACACCTTC. Encoded protein: CASRHRVGDTNYGYTF. The V gene is TRBV21-1, the J gene TRBJ1-2; the table calls TRBD1, which could not be checked here. TRBV21-1 is deemed a pseudogene. CDR3 size: 16 residues.

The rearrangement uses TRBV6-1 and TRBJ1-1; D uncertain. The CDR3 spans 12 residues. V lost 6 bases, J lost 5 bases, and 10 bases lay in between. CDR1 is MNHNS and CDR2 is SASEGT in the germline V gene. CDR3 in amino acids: CASRPLRTEAFF. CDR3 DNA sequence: TGTGCCAGCAGGCCCCTAAGAACTGAAGCTTTCTTT.

CDR3 residues: CASSRGTGFWNTEAFF. For the CDR3, the DNA is TGTGCCAGCAGCCGAGGGACAGGGTTTTGGAACACTGAAGCTTTCTTT. This chain connects TRBV7-9 to TRBJ1-1; 9 bases fit TRBD1. The V gene end was trimmed by 5 bases and the J gene end by 1 base; junction bases not matched to a gene: 8. This CDR3 has 16 amino acids. Per the germline V gene, CDR1 is SEHNR and CDR2 is FQNEAQ (reference sequence).

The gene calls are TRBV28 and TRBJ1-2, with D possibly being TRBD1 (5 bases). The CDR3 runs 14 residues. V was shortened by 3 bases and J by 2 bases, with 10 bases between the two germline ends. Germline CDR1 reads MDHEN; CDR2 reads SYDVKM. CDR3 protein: CASSLSQGNYGYTF. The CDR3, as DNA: TGTGCCAGCAGTTTGAGCCAGGGAAACTATGGCTACACCTTC.

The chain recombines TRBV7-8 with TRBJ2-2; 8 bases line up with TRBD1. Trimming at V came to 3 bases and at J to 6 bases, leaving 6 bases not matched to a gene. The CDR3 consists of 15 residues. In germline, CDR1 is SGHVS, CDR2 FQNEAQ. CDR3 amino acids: CASSFLQGAAGELFF. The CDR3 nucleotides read TGTGCCAGCAGCTTCCTCCAGGGGGCCGCCGGGGAGCTGTTTTTT.

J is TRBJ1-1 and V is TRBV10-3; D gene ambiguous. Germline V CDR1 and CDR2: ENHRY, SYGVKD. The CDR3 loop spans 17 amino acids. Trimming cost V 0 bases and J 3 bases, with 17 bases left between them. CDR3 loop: CAISESIFPGRDTEAFF. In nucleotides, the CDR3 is TGTGCCATCAGTGAGTCGATCTTCCCTGGGAGGGACACTGAAGCTTTCTTT.

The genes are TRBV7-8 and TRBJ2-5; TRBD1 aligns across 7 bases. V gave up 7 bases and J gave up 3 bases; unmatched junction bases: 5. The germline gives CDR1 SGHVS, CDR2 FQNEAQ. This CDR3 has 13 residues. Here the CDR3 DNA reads TGTGCCAGCACCACAGGGGTTAAAGAGACCCAGTACTTC. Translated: CASTTGVKETQYF.

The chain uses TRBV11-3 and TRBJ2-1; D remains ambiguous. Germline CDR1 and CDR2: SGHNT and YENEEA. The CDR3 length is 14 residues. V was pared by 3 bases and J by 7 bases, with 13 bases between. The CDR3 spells CASSLVGYGNEQFF. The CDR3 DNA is TGTGCCAGCAGCTTGGTCGGGTACGGGAATGAGCAGTTCTTC.

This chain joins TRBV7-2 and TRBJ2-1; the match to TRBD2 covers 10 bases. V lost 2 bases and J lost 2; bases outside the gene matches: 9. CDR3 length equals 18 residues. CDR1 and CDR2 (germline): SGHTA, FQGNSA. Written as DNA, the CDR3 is TGTGCCAGCAGCTTACGACCGTGGACTAGCGGTGCCTACAATGAGCAGTTCTTC. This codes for CASSLRPWTSGAYNEQFF.

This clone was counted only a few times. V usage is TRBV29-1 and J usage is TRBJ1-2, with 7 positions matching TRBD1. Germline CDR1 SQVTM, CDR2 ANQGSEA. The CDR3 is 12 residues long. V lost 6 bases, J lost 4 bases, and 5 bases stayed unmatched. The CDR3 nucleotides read TGCAGCGTCGCCGACAGGGTCTATGGCTACACCTTC. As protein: CSVADRVYGYTF.